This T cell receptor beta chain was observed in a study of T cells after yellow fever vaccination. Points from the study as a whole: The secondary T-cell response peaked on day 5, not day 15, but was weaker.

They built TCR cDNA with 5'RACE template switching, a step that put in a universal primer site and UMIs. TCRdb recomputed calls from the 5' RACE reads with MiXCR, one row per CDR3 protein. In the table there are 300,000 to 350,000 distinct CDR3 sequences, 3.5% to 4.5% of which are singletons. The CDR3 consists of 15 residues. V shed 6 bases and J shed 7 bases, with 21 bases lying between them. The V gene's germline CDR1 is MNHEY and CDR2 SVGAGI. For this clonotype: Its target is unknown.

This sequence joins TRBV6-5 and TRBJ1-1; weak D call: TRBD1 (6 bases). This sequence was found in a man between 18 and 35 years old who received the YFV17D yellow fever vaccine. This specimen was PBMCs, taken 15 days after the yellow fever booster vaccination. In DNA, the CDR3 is TGTGCCAGCAGCCACACACAGGGACTAGCCGGTGAAGCTTTCTTT. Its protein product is CASSHTQGLAGEAFF.